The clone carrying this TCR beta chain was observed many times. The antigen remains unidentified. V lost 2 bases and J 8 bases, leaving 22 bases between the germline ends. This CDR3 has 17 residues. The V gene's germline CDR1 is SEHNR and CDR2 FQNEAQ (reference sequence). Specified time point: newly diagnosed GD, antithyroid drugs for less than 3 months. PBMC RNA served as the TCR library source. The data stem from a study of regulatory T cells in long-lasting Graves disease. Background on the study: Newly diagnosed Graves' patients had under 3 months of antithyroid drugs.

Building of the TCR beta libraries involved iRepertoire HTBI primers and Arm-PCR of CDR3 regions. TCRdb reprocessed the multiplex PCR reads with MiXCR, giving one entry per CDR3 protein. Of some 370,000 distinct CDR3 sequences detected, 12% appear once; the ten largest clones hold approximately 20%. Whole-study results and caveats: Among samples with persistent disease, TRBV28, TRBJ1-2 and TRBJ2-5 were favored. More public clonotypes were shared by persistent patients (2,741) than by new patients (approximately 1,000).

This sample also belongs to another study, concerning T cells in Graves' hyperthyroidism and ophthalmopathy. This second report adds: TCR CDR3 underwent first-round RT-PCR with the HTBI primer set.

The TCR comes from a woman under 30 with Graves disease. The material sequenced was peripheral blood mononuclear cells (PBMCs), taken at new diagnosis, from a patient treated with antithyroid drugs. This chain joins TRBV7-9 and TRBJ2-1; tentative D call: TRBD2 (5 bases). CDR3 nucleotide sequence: TGTGCCAGCAGCTTATACCGGGGTGAATCCCAATACTATGAGCAGTTCTTC. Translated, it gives CASSLYRGESQYYEQFF. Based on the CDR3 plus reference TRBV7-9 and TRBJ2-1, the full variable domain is DTGVSQNPRHKITKRGQNVTFRCDPISEHNRLYWYRQTLGQGPEFLTYFQNEAQLEKSRLLSDRFSAERPKGSFSTLEIQRTEQGDSAMYLCASSLYRGESQYYEQFFGPGTRLTVL.